Below, 20 T cell receptor beta chains from the same sample are listed, as sequenced in a study of spatial heterogeneity in lung cancer. A single record per CDR3 protein comes from TCRdb applying MiXCR to the 5' RACE reads. The sample lists under 150,000 distinct CDR3 sequences; over 9% were seen once. The time point here: blood at routine non-recurrence follow-up after resection. Researchers sequenced whole RNA taken from tumor, nontumor lung or frozen PBMC without sorting. Material: PBMCs, obtained at follow-up. The receptors here all came from a male donor with early-stage non-small cell lung cancer.

This clonotype was detected only a few times. This sequence joins TRBV7-2 and TRBJ2-7, with D tentatively TRBD1 (5 bases). This CDR3 is 14 amino acids long. The germline V gene encodes CDR1 SGHTA and CDR2 FQGNSA. V lost 3 bases and J 3 bases, leaving 12 bases between the germline ends. DNA of the CDR3: TGTGCCAGCAGCTTGGGGCAGGCCGGCTACGAGCAGTACTTC. Residues: CASSLGQAGYEQYF.

This chain links TRBV24-1 with TRBJ2-3; D gene unclear. Between the trimmed V and J ends, which lost 6 bases and 2 bases, there was a span of 8 bases. The germline gives CDR1 KGHDR, CDR2 SFDVKD. This CDR3 is 13 amino acids long. This chain's CDR3 is CATSWQNTDTQYF. DNA of the CDR3: TGTGCCACCAGTTGGCAGAACACAGATACGCAGTATTTT.

This clonotype has only a few counts. This chain connects TRBV7-3 to TRBJ2-7, with D possibly being TRBD1 (6 bases). Trimming removed 2 bases at V and 9 bases at J, with 14 bases between. This CDR3 is built from 13 residues. Germline assignment: CDR1 SGHTA and CDR2 FQGTGA. CDR3 in DNA: TGTGCCAGCAGCTTAGGAGTCATGGGGGCGCAGTACTTC. As protein: CASSLGVMGAQYF.

The chain employs TRBV7-2 and TRBJ2-7; D remains ambiguous. Germline V gives CDR1 SGHTA, CDR2 FQGNSA. V was trimmed by 2 bases and J by 3 bases, leaving 11 bases between them. This CDR3 has 14 amino acids. This CDR3 reads CASSLSPQSYEQYF. The CDR3 DNA reads TGTGCCAGCAGCTTATCCCCACAGAGCTACGAGCAGTACTTC.

The rearrangement joins TRBV7-9 to TRBJ2-7; D may be TRBD2 (6 bases). The germline V and J ends were trimmed by 5 bases and 7 bases, with 21 bases remaining between them. The germline V gene encodes CDR1 SEHNR and CDR2 FQNEAQ (reference sequence). The CDR3 has 15 amino acids. CDR3 bases: TGTGCCAGCAGCCCCGACCGACAGCTGGGGGGAGAGCAGTACTTC. This translates into CASSPDRQLGGEQYF. Supplemented by reference TRBV7-9 and TRBJ2-7, the full variable domain reads DTGVSQNPRHKITKRGQNVTFRCDPISEHNRLYWYRQTLGQGPEFLTYFQNEAQLEKSRLLSDRFSAERPKGSFSTLEIQRTEQGDSAMYLCASSPDRQLGGEQYFGPGTRLTVT.

This clonotype has a handful of counts. V and J are TRBV15 and TRBJ1-1; a weak D match, TRBD1 (5 bases). V gave up 3 bases and J gave up 4 bases, with 12 bases separating them. Germline V gene sequence: CDR1 LNHNV, CDR2 YYDKDF (reference sequence). CDR3 length: 14 amino acids. The chain's CDR3 is CATSSPLGGTEAFF. CDR3 bases: TGTGCCACCAGCAGTCCTTTGGGGGGCACTGAAGCTTTCTTT.

This clonotype came up a few times. V gene TRBV28 combines with J gene TRBJ1-3; 7 bases align to TRBD1. This CDR3 contains 15 residues. From germline, CDR1 is MDHEN and CDR2 SYDVKM. V dropped 3 bases and J dropped 2; count of bases not matched to a gene: 4. The CDR3 region is CASSLRGQAGNTIYF. CDR3 DNA: TGTGCCAGCAGTTTGCGCGGACAGGCTGGAAACACCATATATTTT.

The V call is TRBV7-2, the J call TRBJ2-7; TRBD2 aligns across 14 bases. Germline trimming cut 5 bases from V and 0 bases from J; bases unmatched to any gene: 6. The CDR3 runs 17 residues. Looked up from germline, CDR1 is SGHTA and CDR2 is FQGNSA. The CDR3 region has the DNA TGTGCCAGCAGCCCTAGGGGGACTAGCGGGAGCTCCTACGAGCAGTACTTC. It is translated as CASSPRGTSGSSYEQYF.

This clonotype was seen ten or more times. CDR3 region: CASTQGYTDTQYF. CDR3 DNA sequence: TGTGCCAGCACCCAGGGTTACACAGATACGCAGTATTTT. The chain recombines TRBV7-2 with TRBJ2-3, with D maybe TRBD1 (5 bases). CDR3 length equals 13 residues. Trimming removed 7 bases from V and 2 bases from J, with 10 bases in between. The germline V gene encodes CDR1 SGHTA and CDR2 FQGNSA.

The chain has TRBV11-2 and TRBJ2-3, with 9 bases fitting TRBD1. The germline V gene encodes CDR1 SGHAT and CDR2 FQNNGV. V lost 3 bases and J lost 5; bases outside the gene matches: 3. This CDR3 region has 14 residues. Here the CDR3 DNA reads TGTGCCAGCAGCTTTACAGGGGGCAAAGATACGCAGTATTTT. Protein product: CASSFTGGKDTQYF.

V is TRBV20-1 and J is TRBJ2-5; D remains unclear. The germline V gene has CDR1 DFQATT and CDR2 SNEGSKA (reference sequence). There are 13 residues in the CDR3. V was pared by 5 bases and J by 5 bases, with 15 bases between. The chain's CDR3 is CSAGVRVLETQYF. CDR3 nucleotide sequence: TGCAGTGCTGGCGTAAGAGTTTTGGAGACCCAGTACTTC.

The J gene is TRBJ2-2, the V gene TRBV9; 7 bases are shared with TRBD1. The CDR3 consists of 14 residues. V lost 3 bases, J lost 6 bases, and 5 bases stayed unmatched. Germline V gives CDR1 SGDLS, CDR2 YYNGEE. The CDR3 sequence is CASSGYRGPGELFF. As DNA, the CDR3 is TGTGCCAGCAGCGGATACAGGGGCCCCGGGGAGCTGTTTTTT. The whole variable domain, filled in from reference TRBV9 and TRBJ2-2, reads DSGVTQTPKHLITATGQRVTLRCSPRSGDLSVYWYQQSLDQGLQFLIQYYNGEERAKGNILERFSAQQFPDLHSELNLSSLELGDSALYFCASSGYRGPGELFFGEGSRLTVL.

This clonotype has a count of ten or more. CDR3 bases: TGTGCCATCACGAGGCAGGGGGCGGGAGATACGCAGTATTTT. Protein sequence: CAITRQGAGDTQYF. The chain links TRBV10-3 to TRBJ2-3; 8 nucleotides line up with TRBD1. The CDR3 runs 14 residues. V trimming: 7 bases; J trimming: 5 bases; junction bases outside the gene matches: 8. The germline CDR1 and CDR2 sequences are ENHRY and SYGVKD.

In its sample, this clonotype was seen a few times. The chain carries TRBV18 and TRBJ2-7; 9 bases align to TRBD1. The V gene's germline CDR1 is KGHSH and CDR2 LQKENI. The CDR3 has 15 amino acids. Trimming removed 6 bases from V and 2 bases from J; junction bases left unmatched: 8. The CDR3 is CASSPPGQGAYEQYF. The CDR3 DNA sequence: TGTGCCAGCTCCCCTCCGGGACAGGGAGCCTACGAGCAGTACTTC.

The chain recombines TRBV9 with TRBJ2-1; weak D call: TRBD2 (5 bases). The CDR3 loop spans 14 amino acids. Germline loops: CDR1 SGDLS, CDR2 YYNGEE. V lost 2 bases to trimming and J lost 10 bases, with 16 bases between them. CDR3 sequence (DNA): TGTGCCAGCAGCGTTGGAGCAGCGGAAGACGAGCAGTTCTTC. Protein: CASSVGAAEDEQFF.

The V and J genes are TRBV3-2 and TRBJ2-2; TRBD2 is taken as the D call from the table, unchecked against the DNA. TRBV3-2 corresponds to a pseudogene. This CDR3 has 13 residues. The CDR3 DNA reads TGTGCCAGCTTGTCTAGCAGCACCGGGGAGCTGTTTTTT. This translates into CASLSSSTGELFF.

The rearrangement joins TRBV27 to TRBJ1-6; maybe TRBD1 (5 bases). The CDR3 sequence is 14 residues long. Between the trimmed V and J ends, which lost 7 bases and 6 bases, there was a span of 13 bases. Looked up from germline, CDR1 is MNHEY and CDR2 is SMNVEV (reference sequence). The CDR3 DNA sequence: TGTGCCAGCACTACAACACAGGCTAATTCACCCCTCCACTTT. It is translated as CASTTTQANSPLHF.

J is TRBJ1-3 and V is TRBV28, with 10 bases identical to TRBD1. The CDR3 is made up of 14 amino acids. V gave up 4 bases and J gave up 9 bases; unmatched junction bases: 6. Germline values: CDR1 MDHEN, CDR2 SYDVKM. This CDR3 reads CASSSGTGATTIYF. The CDR3 DNA reads TGTGCCAGCAGTTCCGGGACAGGGGCTACCACCATATATTTT. The whole variable domain, filled in from reference TRBV28 and TRBJ1-3, reads DVKVTQSSRYLVKRTGEKVFLECVQDMDHENMFWYRQDPGLGLRLIYFSYDVKMKEKGDIPEGYSVSREKKERFSLILESASTNQTSMYLCASSSGTGATTIYFGEGSWLTVV.

Here the CDR3 reads CASSSEEGNEQFF. The CDR3 bases are TGTGCCAGCAGCTCCGAGGAGGGCAATGAGCAGTTCTTC. The chain joins TRBV7-6 to TRBJ2-1; D is perhaps TRBD2 (6 bases). The CDR3 has 13 residues. V lost 4 bases, J lost 6 bases, and 10 bases lay in between. The germline V gene encodes CDR1 SGHVS and CDR2 FNYEAQ.

This clonotype appeared many times. The germline gene is not matched at one end of the junction; a read error may be the cause. V gene TRBV14 combines with J gene TRBJ2-5, with D perhaps matching TRBD1 or TRBD2 (5 bases each). Germline CDR1 is SGHDN and CDR2 is FVKESK. There are 13 residues in the CDR3. In DNA form, the CDR3 reads TGTGCCAGCAGCCGAAGGGACCGGTGGGAGACCCACTTC. Translating gives CASSRRDRWETHF.